This T cell receptor (beta chain) was found in a study of graft-versus-host responses after intestinal transplantation. On this clone itself: Its specificity is unknown.

The CDR3 contains 14 residues. Germline lookup yields CDR1 SEHNR and CDR2 FQNEAQ (reference sequence). The V gene end was trimmed by 5 bases and the J gene end by 6 bases; junction bases not matched to a gene: 9. Profiled with immunoSEQ multiplex PCR; TCRdb holds only in-frame clones, not every one. The sample consists of approximately 90,000 clones, about 87% of them appearing once. This TCR was sampled from a human donor who was the organ donor for an intestinal transplant. The chain uses TRBV7-9 and TRBJ1-2; 7 nucleotides line up with TRBD1. The source was unstimulated CD4+ T cells sorted from spleen or lymph node cells, collected before transplant. In nucleotides, the CDR3 is TGTGCCAGCAGCCCACAGGGGACTCAGGATGGCTACACCTTC. Protein product: CASSPQGTQDGYTF.